The 21 T cell receptor beta chains below come from one sample, sequenced in a study of early T cells in non-severe SARS-CoV-2 infection. TCRdb redid the calling of the 5' RACE reads with MiXCR, one entry per CDR3 protein. Among around 70,000 distinct CDR3 sequences listed, 9.5% to 15% were seen once. Sequenced: whole blood. The receptors shown here come from an adult who was a healthcare worker with PCR-confirmed SARS-CoV-2 infection or an uninfected control (not recorded which).

This clonotype was counted many times. The chain links TRBV7-8 to TRBJ1-2; TRBD1 is a possible D gene (6 bases). Trimming pared 5 bases from V and 4 bases from J, leaving 20 bases between. The CDR3 has 16 residues. CDR1 and CDR2 (germline): SGHVS, FQNEAQ. The CDR3 DNA reads as TGTGCCAGCAGCCCCACCCGGGACACCGCTCGCTATGGCTACACCTTC. Translated, it gives CASSPTRDTARYGYTF. The entire variable domain, with the rest obtained from reference TRBV7-8 and TRBJ1-2, is as follows: GAGVSQSPRYKVAKRGQDVALRCDPISGHVSLFWYQQALGQGPEFLTYFQNEAQLDKSGLPSDRFFAERPEGSVSTLKIQRTQQEDSAVYLCASSPTRDTARYGYTFGSGTRLTVV.

This clonotype occurred a few times. The chain is built from TRBV9 and TRBJ2-3; D possibly matches TRBD1 or TRBD2 (5 bases each). Germline CDR1 is SGDLS and CDR2 is YYNGEE. CDR3 length: 13 amino acids. Trimming took 7 bases from V and 4 from J, leaving 13 bases between them. In nucleotides, the CDR3 is TGTGCCAGCGGGACCGCGCACCCAGATACGCAGTATTTT. This translates into CASGTAHPDTQYF.

This clonotype was seen more than once but under ten times. The chain has TRBV29-1 and TRBJ2-5; unclear D gene. The CDR3 runs to 13 residues. V was pared by 4 bases and J by 0 bases, with 9 bases between. The V gene's germline CDR1 is SQVTM and CDR2 ANQGSEA. CDR3 DNA sequence: TGCAGCGTTGGAGACGGCAACCAAGAGACCCAGTACTTC. This sequence encodes CSVGDGNQETQYF.

The V call is TRBV7-9, the J call TRBJ1-1, with a possible D match to TRBD1 (5 bases). In germline, CDR1 is SEHNR, CDR2 FQNEAQ (reference sequence). The CDR3 has 13 amino acids. V was clipped by 7 bases and J by 3 bases, with 12 bases between them. CDR3 amino acids: CASNLVGDTEAFF. The CDR3 DNA reads TGTGCCAGCAACTTGGTGGGGGACACTGAAGCTTTCTTT.

This clonotype appeared a single time. The chain is built from TRBV6-6 and TRBJ2-2, with D maybe TRBD2 (6 bases). The CDR3 extends over 13 amino acids. Trimming cost V 2 bases and J 11 bases, with 12 bases left between them. From germline, CDR1 is MNHNY and CDR2 SVGAGI (reference sequence). The CDR3 protein is CASSYPVGGELFF. CDR3 DNA sequence: TGTGCCAGCAGTTACCCAGTGGGGGGAGAGCTGTTTTTT.

This clonotype was counted ten times or more. The CDR3 spells CASSRPGLAGQETQYF. CDR3 nucleotide sequence: TGTGCCAGTAGTAGACCGGGACTAGCGGGGCAAGAGACCCAGTACTTC. V is TRBV19 and J is TRBJ2-5; 13 bases are a match to TRBD2. Per the germline V gene, CDR1 is LNHDA and CDR2 is SQIVND (reference sequence). J lost 2 bases, V lost 4 bases, and 4 bases had no gene match. The CDR3 consists of 16 residues.

This clonotype has just a few counts. The chain joins TRBV28 to TRBJ1-4; D gene uncertain. The CDR3 runs 15 residues. Trimming shortened V by 5 bases and J by 0 bases, and 10 bases separated the two germline ends. The germline CDR1 and CDR2 sequences are MDHEN and SYDVKM. CDR3 nucleotide sequence: TGTGCCAGCAGTACCCTATCAGCAACTAATGAAAAACTGTTTTTT. Translation gives CASSTLSATNEKLFF.

J is TRBJ2-5 and V is TRBV19; D is unclear. This CDR3 region has 13 residues. Germline CDR1 is LNHDA and CDR2 is SQIVND (reference sequence). The V end lost 5 bases, the J end lost 5 bases, and 12 bases lay between the germline ends. The DNA for the CDR3 is TGTGCCAGTAGTTTAGTCTCACCGGAGACCCAGTACTTC. Amino acid sequence: CASSLVSPETQYF.

Worth noting for this clonotype: A single base separates this from a much larger clone, so it may be a read error. The rearrangement links TRBV20-1 to TRBJ1-2; the match to TRBD1 covers 10 bases. The CDR3 runs 14 residues. Germline lookup yields CDR1 DFQATT and CDR2 SNEGSKA (reference sequence). The DNA of the CDR3 is TGCAGTGCTAAGGGGACAGGGGATCACTATGGCTACATCTTC. Its protein is CSAKGTGDHYGYIF.

A few counts support this clonotype. The chain joins TRBV3-1 to TRBJ1-6, with unresolved D. The ends were cut back, 4 bases at V and 7 bases at J, with 5 bases in the middle. The CDR3 sequence is 12 residues long. Germline CDR1 is LGHDT and CDR2 is YNNKEL (reference sequence). The DNA of the CDR3 is TGTGCCAGCAGCCGTACCAATTCACCCCTCCACTTT. Its translation: CASSRTNSPLHF.

This clonotype was recorded a few times. This sequence joins TRBV7-9 and TRBJ2-3, with 8 bases identical to TRBD2. The V segment lost 1 base and the J segment 2 bases; nucleotides outside the gene matches: 5. This CDR3 has 16 amino acids. The V gene's germline CDR1 is SEHNR and CDR2 FQNEAQ (reference sequence). CDR3 sequence: CASSLEELADTDTQYF. The CDR3 DNA reads as TGTGCCAGCAGCTTAGAAGAACTAGCGGACACAGATACGCAGTATTTT.

This sequence joins TRBV29-1 and TRBJ2-5; the D gene is possibly TRBD2 (7 bases). The germline gives CDR1 SQVTM, CDR2 ANQGSEA. CDR3 length equals 15 residues. Trimming cost V 4 bases and J 4 bases, with 19 bases left between them. CDR3 DNA: TGCAGCGTTGCACCAGGGAGGGGGTTTGGAGAGACCCAGTACTTC. Translated: CSVAPGRGFGETQYF.

The chain employs TRBV5-6 and TRBJ2-7; D ambiguous. CDR1 is SGHDT, CDR2 YYEEEE, per germline. Between the trimmed V and J ends, which lost 4 bases and 6 bases, there was a span of 8 bases. This CDR3 contains 11 residues. In nucleotides, the CDR3 is TGTGCCAGCAGCCGCCGTGGCGAGCAGTACTTC. Translation gives CASSRRGEQYF. Full variable domain (remainder filled in from reference TRBV5-6 and TRBJ2-7): DAGVTQSPTHLIKTRGQQVTLRCSPKSGHDTVSWYQQALGQGPQFIFQYYEEEERQRGNFPDRFSGHQFPNYSSELNVNALLLGDSALYLCASSRRGEQYFGPGTRLTVT.

The chain combines TRBV6-6 with TRBJ1-2; D not resolved. The V end was cut by 6 bases, the J end by 0 bases, with 23 bases between. Germline V gives CDR1 MNHNY, CDR2 SVGAGI (reference sequence). The CDR3 is 18 residues long. The chain's CDR3 is CASSISYQVDPANYGYTF. The DNA for the CDR3 is TGTGCCAGCAGCATATCGTATCAGGTTGATCCAGCTAACTATGGCTACACCTTC.

This clonotype was recorded at least ten times. The V gene is TRBV3-1, the J gene TRBJ2-5, with a weak D call TRBD2 (5 bases). Deletions cut 3 bases from V and 7 bases from J, with 15 bases between. Germline V lookup: CDR1 LGHDT, CDR2 YNNKEL (reference sequence). CDR3 length: 14 amino acids. Written as DNA, the CDR3 is TGTGCCAGCAGCCAGAACGCGCCCGGGGTGACCCAGTACTTC. As protein: CASSQNAPGVTQYF.

Many counts were recorded for this clonotype. The chain combines TRBV19 with TRBJ2-7; D remains unclear. The ends were cut back, 6 bases at V and 1 base at J, with 10 bases in the middle. Germline CDR1 and CDR2: LNHDA and SQIVND (reference sequence). The CDR3 spans 13 residues. As DNA, the CDR3 is TGTGCCAGTAGAAAAACTGAGTCCTACGAGCAGTACTTC. Its protein product is CASRKTESYEQYF.

This clonotype was seen many times. V and J are TRBV7-8 and TRBJ2-5; 15 nucleotides line up with TRBD2. J lost 1 base, V lost 4 bases, and 13 bases had no gene match. The germline CDR1 and CDR2 sequences are SGHVS and FQNEAQ. This CDR3 comprises 20 residues. CDR3: CASSSHRPGLAGGRQETQYF. DNA for the CDR3: TGTGCCAGCAGCTCTCATCGTCCGGGACTAGCGGGGGGACGCCAAGAGACCCAGTACTTC.

The chain joins TRBV27 to TRBJ2-6, with D perhaps TRBD1 (5 bases). The germline CDR1 and CDR2 sequences are MNHEY and SMNVEV (reference sequence). The ends were cut back, 10 bases at V and 0 bases at J, with 13 bases in the middle. CDR3 length: 15 residues. The CDR3 DNA sequence: TGTGCCAACAGGCCCTTCGGCTCTGGGGCCAACGTCCTGACTTTC. Its translation: CANRPFGSGANVLTF.

The CDR3 loop is CASSDRGATNEKLFF. The CDR3 nucleotides read TGTGCCAGCAGTGATAGAGGCGCAACTAATGAAAAACTGTTTTTT. The chain joins TRBV6-4 to TRBJ1-4; no clear D. V gave up 3 bases and J gave up 0 bases, with 8 bases separating them. The germline CDR1 and CDR2 sequences are MRHNA and SNTAGT. The CDR3 consists of 15 residues.

The sample holds one count of this clonotype. This may come from a read error, since a much larger clone is one base off. The chain recombines TRBV6-5 with TRBJ2-7; unclear D gene. This CDR3 spans 13 amino acids. Trimming took 6 bases from V and 2 from J, leaving 11 bases between them. CDR1 is MNHEY, CDR2 SVGAGI, per germline. The CDR3 loop is CASSARTTYEQYF. The DNA of the CDR3 is TGTGCCAGCAGCGCCAGGACCACCTACGAGCAGTACTTC.

This clonotype was detected a few times. This rearrangement joins TRBV5-1 to TRBJ1-1; 9 nucleotides match TRBD1. This CDR3 has 13 amino acids. The V segment lost 0 bases and the J segment 7 bases; nucleotides outside the gene matches: 1. Germline V CDR1 and CDR2: SGHRS, YFSETQ. The CDR3 DNA reads TGCGCCAGCAGCTTGGCGACAGGGGGTGAAGCTTTCTTT. Protein sequence: CASSLATGGEAFF.